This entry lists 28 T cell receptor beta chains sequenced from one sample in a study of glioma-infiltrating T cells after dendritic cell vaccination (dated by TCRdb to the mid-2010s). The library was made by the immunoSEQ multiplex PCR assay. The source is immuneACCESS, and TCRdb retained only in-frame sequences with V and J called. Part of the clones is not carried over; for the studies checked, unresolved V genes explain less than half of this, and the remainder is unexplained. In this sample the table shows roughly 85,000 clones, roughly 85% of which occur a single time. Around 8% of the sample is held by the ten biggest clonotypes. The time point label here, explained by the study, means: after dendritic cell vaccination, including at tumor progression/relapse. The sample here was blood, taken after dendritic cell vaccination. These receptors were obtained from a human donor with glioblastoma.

CDR3 DNA: TGCGCCAGCAGCCAAGATCTACAGGGAAGCAATCAGCCCCAGCATTTT. Its protein is CASSQDLQGSNQPQHF. The chain uses TRBV4-3 and TRBJ1-5; perhaps TRBD1 as D (6 bases). V was clipped by 0 bases and J by 1 base, with 10 bases between them. The CDR3 totals 16 residues. Germline V gene data show CDR1 as LGHNA and CDR2 as YSLEER.

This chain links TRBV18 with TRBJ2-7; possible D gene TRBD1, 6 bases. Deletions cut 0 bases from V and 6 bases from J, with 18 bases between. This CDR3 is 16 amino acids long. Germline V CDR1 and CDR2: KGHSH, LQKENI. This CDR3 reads CASSPPIGRGGREQYF. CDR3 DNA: TGTGCCAGCTCACCACCGATTGGCAGGGGTGGGCGCGAGCAGTACTTC. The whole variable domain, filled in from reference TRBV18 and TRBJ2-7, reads NAGVMQNPRHLVRRRGQEARLRCSPMKGHSHVYWYRQLPEEGLKFMVYLQKENIIDESGMPKERFSAEFPKEGPSILRIQQVVRGDSAAYFCASSPPIGRGGREQYFGPGTRLTVT.

The CDR3 here is CASSPNSGGDTQYF. In DNA, the CDR3 is TGTGCCAGCAGTCCCAACTCGGGAGGCGATACGCAGTATTTT. The rearrangement links TRBV6-5 to TRBJ2-3; 7 nucleotides line up with TRBD2. This CDR3 is built from 14 residues. The V gene end was trimmed by 5 bases and the J gene end by 6 bases; junction bases not matched to a gene: 8. The germline gives CDR1 MNHEY, CDR2 SVGAGI.

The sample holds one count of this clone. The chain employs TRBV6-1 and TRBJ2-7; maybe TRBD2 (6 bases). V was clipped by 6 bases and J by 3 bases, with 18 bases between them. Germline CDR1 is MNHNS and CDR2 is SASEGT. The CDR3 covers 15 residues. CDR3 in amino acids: CASSPGGLGGYEQYF. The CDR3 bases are TGTGCCAGCAGCCCTGGAGGGTTAGGCGGCTACGAGCAGTACTTC.

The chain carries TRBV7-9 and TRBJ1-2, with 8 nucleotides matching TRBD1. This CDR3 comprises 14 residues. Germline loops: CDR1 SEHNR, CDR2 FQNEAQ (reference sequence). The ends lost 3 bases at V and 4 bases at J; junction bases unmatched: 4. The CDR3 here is CASSFGDRGYGYTF. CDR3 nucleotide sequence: TGTGCCAGCAGCTTTGGAGACAGGGGCTATGGCTACACCTTC.

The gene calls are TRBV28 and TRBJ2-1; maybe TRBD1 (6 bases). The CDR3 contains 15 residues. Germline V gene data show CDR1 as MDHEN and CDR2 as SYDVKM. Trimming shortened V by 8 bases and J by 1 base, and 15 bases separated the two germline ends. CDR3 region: CASSRWTDSYNEQFF. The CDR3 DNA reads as TGTGCCAGCTCCCGGTGGACAGATTCCTACAATGAGCAGTTCTTC. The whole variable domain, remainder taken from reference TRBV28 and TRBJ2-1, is DVKVTQSSRYLVKRTGEKVFLECVQDMDHENMFWYRQDPGLGLRLIYFSYDVKMKEKGDIPEGYSVSREKKERFSLILESASTNQTSMYLCASSRWTDSYNEQFFGPGTRLTVL.

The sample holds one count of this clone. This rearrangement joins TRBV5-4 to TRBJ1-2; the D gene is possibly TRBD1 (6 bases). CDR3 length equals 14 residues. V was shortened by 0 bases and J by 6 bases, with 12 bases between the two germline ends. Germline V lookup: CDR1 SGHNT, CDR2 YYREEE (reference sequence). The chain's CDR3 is CASSLDRDGNGYTF. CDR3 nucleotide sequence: TGTGCCAGCAGCTTGGACAGGGATGGAAATGGCTACACCTTC.

This CDR3 reads CASSLDKVGQGTYGYTF. The DNA of the CDR3 is TGTGCCAGCAGCTTAGATAAGGTGGGACAGGGGACCTATGGCTACACCTTC. The chain combines TRBV11-2 with TRBJ1-2; 10 nucleotides match TRBD1. The CDR3 runs 17 residues. Trimming at V came to 0 bases and at J to 4 bases, leaving 8 bases not matched to a gene. Germline V gives CDR1 SGHAT, CDR2 FQNNGV. Using reference TRBV11-2 and TRBJ1-2 for the parts outside the CDR3, the full variable domain is EAGVAQSPRYKIIEKRQSVAFWCNPISGHATLYWYQQILGQGPKLLIQFQNNGVVDDSQLPKDRFSAERLKGVDSTLKIQPAKLEDSAVYLCASSLDKVGQGTYGYTFGSGTRLTVV.

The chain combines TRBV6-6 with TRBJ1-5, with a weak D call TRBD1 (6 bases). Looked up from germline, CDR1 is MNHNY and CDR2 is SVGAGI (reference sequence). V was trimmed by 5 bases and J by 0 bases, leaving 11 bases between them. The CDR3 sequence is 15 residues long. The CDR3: CASSPDSYSNQPQHF. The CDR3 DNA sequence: TGTGCCAGCAGTCCGGACAGCTATAGCAATCAGCCCCAGCATTTT.

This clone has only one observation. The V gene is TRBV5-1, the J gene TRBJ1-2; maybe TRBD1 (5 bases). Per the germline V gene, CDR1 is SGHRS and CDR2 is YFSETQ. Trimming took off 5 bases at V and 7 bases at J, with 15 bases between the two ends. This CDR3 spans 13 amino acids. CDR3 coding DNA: TGCGCCAGCAGTCCTCGGGGGACTGGTGGCTACACCTTC. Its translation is CASSPRGTGGYTF.

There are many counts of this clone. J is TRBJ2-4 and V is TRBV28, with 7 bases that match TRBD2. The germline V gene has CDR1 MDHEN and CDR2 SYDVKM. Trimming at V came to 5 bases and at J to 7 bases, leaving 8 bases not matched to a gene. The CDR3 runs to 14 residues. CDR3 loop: CASSLGLGFNIQYF. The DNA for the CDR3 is TGTGCCAGCAGTCTAGGACTAGGATTCAACATTCAGTACTTC. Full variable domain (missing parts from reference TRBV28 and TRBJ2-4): DVKVTQSSRYLVKRTGEKVFLECVQDMDHENMFWYRQDPGLGLRLIYFSYDVKMKEKGDIPEGYSVSREKKERFSLILESASTNQTSMYLCASSLGLGFNIQYFGAGTRLSVL.

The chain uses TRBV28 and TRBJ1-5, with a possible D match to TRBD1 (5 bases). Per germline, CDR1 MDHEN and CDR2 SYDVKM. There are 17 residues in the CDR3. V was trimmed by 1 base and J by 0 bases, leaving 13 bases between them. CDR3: CASSLYTGDSSNQPQHF. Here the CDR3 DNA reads TGTGCCAGCAGTTTATATACTGGGGACTCTAGCAATCAGCCCCAGCATTTT.

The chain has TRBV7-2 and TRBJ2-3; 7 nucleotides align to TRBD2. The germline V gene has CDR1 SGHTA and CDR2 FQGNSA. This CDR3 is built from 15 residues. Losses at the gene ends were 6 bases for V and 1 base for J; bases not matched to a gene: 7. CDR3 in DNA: TGTGCCAGCAGACCCACTAGCGTCCGCACAGATACGCAGTATTTT. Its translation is CASRPTSVRTDTQYF.

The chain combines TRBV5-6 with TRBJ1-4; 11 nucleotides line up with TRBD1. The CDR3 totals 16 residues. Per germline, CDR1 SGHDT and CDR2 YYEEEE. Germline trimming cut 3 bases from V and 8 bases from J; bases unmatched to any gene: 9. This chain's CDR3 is CASSSPDRGRREKLFF. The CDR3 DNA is TGTGCCAGCAGCTCGCCGGACAGGGGGCGCCGCGAAAAACTGTTTTTT.

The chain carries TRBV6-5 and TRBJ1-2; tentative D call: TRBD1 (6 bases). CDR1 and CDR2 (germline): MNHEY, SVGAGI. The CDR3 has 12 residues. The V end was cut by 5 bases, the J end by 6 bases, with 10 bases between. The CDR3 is CASSGGQHGYTF. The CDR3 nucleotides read TGTGCCAGCAGTGGGGGACAACATGGCTACACCTTC.

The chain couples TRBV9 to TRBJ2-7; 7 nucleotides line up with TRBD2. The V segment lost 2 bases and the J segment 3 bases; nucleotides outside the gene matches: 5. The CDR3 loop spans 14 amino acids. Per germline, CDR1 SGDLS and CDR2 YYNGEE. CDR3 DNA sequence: TGTGCCAGCAGCGTGGCAGGGAGGGACTACGAGCAGTACTTC. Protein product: CASSVAGRDYEQYF.

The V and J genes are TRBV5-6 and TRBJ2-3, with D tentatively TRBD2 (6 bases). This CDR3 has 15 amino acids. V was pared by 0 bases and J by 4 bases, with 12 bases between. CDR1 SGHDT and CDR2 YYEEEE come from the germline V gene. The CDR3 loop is CASSLAGGGSDTQYF. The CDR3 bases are TGTGCCAGCAGCTTGGCCGGGGGTGGATCAGATACGCAGTATTTT.

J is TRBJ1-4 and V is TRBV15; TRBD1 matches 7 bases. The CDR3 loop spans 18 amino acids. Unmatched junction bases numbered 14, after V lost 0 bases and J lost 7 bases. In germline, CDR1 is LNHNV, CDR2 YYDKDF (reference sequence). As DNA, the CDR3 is TGTGCCACCAGCAGAGATCGGGGACAGCGGGGGAGCGGTGAAAAACTGTTTTTT. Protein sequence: CATSRDRGQRGSGEKLFF.

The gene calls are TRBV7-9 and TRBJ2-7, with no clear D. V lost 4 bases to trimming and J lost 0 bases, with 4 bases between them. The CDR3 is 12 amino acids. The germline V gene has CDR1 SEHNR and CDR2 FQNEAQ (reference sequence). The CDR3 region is CASSSISYEQYF. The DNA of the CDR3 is TGTGCCAGCAGCTCCATCTCCTACGAGCAGTACTTC.

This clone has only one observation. The CDR3 here is CASAALNSPLHF. As DNA, the CDR3 is TGTGCCAGCGCGGCTCTAAATTCACCCCTCCACTTT. The gene calls are TRBV6-5 and TRBJ1-6; D is unresolved. The length of the CDR3 is 12 residues. The V end was cut by 8 bases, the J end by 7 bases, with 9 bases between. Germline V gives CDR1 MNHEY, CDR2 SVGAGI.

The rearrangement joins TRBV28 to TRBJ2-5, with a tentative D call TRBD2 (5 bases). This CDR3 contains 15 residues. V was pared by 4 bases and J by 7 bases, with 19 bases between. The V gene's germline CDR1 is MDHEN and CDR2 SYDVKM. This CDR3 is CASSSYPRGTRTQYF. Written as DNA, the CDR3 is TGTGCCAGCAGTTCCTACCCACGGGGAACCCGGACCCAGTACTTC.

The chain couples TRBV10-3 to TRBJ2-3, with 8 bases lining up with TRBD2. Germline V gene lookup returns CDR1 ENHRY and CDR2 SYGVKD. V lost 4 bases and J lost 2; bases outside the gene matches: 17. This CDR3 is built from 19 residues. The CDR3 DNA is TGTGCCATCAGTGCGGAGCGGGAGAGAACACTGACGATCACAGATACGCAGTATTTT. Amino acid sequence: CAISAERERTLTITDTQYF.

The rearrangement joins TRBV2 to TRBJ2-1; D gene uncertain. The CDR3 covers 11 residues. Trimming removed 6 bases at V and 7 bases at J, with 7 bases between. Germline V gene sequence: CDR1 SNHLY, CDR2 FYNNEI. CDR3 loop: CASSPRNEQFF. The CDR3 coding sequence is TGTGCCAGCAGCCCCCGGAATGAGCAGTTCTTC.

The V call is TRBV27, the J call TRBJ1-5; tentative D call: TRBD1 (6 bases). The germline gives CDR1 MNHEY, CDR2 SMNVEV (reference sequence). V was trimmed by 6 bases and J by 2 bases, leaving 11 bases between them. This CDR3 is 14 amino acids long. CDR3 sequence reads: CASRLAGGNQPQHF. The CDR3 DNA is TGTGCCAGCAGGCTGGCAGGGGGCAATCAGCCCCAGCATTTT.

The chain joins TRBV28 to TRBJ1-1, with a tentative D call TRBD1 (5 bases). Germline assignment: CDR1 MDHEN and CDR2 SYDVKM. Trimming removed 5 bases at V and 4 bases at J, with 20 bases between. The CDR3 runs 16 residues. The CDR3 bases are TGTGCCAGCAGTCCACCTTGGGCAGGGATGAGCACTGAAGCTTTCTTT. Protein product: CASSPPWAGMSTEAFF.

CDR3 loop: CASSWETSGGAGEQFF. The CDR3 DNA reads as TGTGCCAGCAGCTGGGAGACTAGCGGGGGGGCCGGGGAGCAGTTCTTC. The chain combines TRBV5-6 with TRBJ2-1, with 14 bases that match TRBD2. Germline CDR1 SGHDT, CDR2 YYEEEE. The CDR3 length is 16 residues. V trimming: 3 bases; J trimming: 10 bases; junction bases outside the gene matches: 9.

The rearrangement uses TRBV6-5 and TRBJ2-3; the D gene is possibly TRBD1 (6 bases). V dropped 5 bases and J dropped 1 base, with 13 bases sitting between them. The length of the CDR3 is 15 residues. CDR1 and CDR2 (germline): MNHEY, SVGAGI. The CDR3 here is CASSRQVLGTDTQYF. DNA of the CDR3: TGTGCCAGCAGTCGACAGGTATTAGGCACAGATACGCAGTATTTT.

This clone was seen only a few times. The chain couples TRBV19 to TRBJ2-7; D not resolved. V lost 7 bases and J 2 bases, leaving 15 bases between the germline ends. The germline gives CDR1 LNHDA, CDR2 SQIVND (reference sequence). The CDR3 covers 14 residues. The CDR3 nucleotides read TGTGCCAGTAAGCCGGCAGTGGCGGCCTACGAGCAGTACTTC. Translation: CASKPAVAAYEQYF. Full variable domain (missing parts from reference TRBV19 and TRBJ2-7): DGGITQSPKYLFRKEGQNVTLSCEQNLNHDAMYWYRQDPGQGLRLIYYSQIVNDFQKGDIAEGYSVSREKKESFPLTVTSAQKNPTAFYLCASKPAVAAYEQYFGPGTRLTVT.